The 8 T cell receptor beta chains presented below share a single source sample, sequenced in a study of PD-1 blockade in classical Hodgkin lymphoma. Every patient had relapsed following autologous stem cell transplantation, and cohorts differed in brentuximab vedotin exposure. This table comes from immunoSEQ multiplex PCR, and its TCRdb copy is limited to in-frame clones, with some not included. The profile shows tens of thousands of clones, approximately 83% of them singletons. The material sequenced was peripheral blood mononuclear cells (PBMCs), taken at baseline. These receptors originate from a human donor with classical Hodgkin lymphoma.

The rearrangement joins TRBV4-1 to TRBJ2-5, with 8 bases aligning to TRBD2. The CDR3 contains 15 residues. Germline values: CDR1 MGHRA, CDR2 YSYEKL. Trimming cost V 2 bases and J 2 bases; bases outside gene matches: 4. Here the CDR3 DNA reads TGCGCCAGCAGCCAACGGGGGGGGGTTCAAGAGACCCAGTACTTC. As protein: CASSQRGGVQETQYF.

The chain is built from TRBV4-1 and TRBJ2-7, with D unresolved. V was clipped by 0 bases and J by 6 bases, with 12 bases between them. The CDR3 loop spans 14 amino acids. Germline V gene lookup returns CDR1 MGHRA and CDR2 YSYEKL. This chain's CDR3 is CASSQDLVVLEQYF. The CDR3 DNA sequence: TGCGCCAGCAGCCAAGATCTGGTAGTGCTCGAGCAGTACTTC.

V and J are TRBV5-1 and TRBJ1-2, with D possibly matching TRBD1 (5 bases). This CDR3 is 16 amino acids long. V gave up 0 bases and J gave up 7 bases, with 19 bases separating them. Germline V gene lookup returns CDR1 SGHRS and CDR2 YFSETQ. For the CDR3, the DNA is TGCGCCAGCAGCTTGGAGCCACGGGGATATGGGGGTGGCTACACCTTC. Translated, it gives CASSLEPRGYGGGYTF.

Here the CDR3 reads CASSPGQAGYEQYF. In DNA form, the CDR3 reads TGTGCCAGCAGCCCAGGACAGGCGGGCTACGAGCAGTACTTC. This rearrangement joins TRBV7-9 to TRBJ2-7; 7 bases line up with TRBD1. Germline CDR1 SEHNR, CDR2 FQNEAQ (reference sequence). This CDR3 contains 14 residues. V was clipped by 5 bases and J by 3 bases; unmatched bases: 7.

The chain carries TRBV19 and TRBJ1-5, with D unclear. Germline V CDR1 and CDR2: LNHDA, SQIVND (reference sequence). V was clipped by 5 bases and J by 0 bases, with 11 bases between them. The CDR3 contains 15 residues. The CDR3 here is CASSGQQNSNQPQHF. CDR3 DNA: TGTGCCAGTAGTGGGCAGCAAAATAGCAATCAGCCCCAGCATTTT.

CDR3 nucleotides: TGTGCCAGCAGCCCCCGTGGACTAGCGGGAGCGGTGGGCTCGTACGAGCAGTACTTC. Encoded protein: CASSPRGLAGAVGSYEQYF. This rearrangement joins TRBV9 to TRBJ2-7; 13 bases match TRBD2. V lost 4 bases to trimming and J lost 4 bases; unmatched junction nucleotides: 17. The CDR3 has 19 residues. Germline CDR1 reads SGDLS; CDR2 reads YYNGEE.

The V and J genes are TRBV6-5 and TRBJ1-4, with a possible D match to TRBD1 (5 bases). This CDR3 is 14 amino acids long. Trimming removed 0 bases at V and 8 bases at J, with 10 bases between. Germline loops: CDR1 MNHEY, CDR2 SVGAGI. The DNA of the CDR3 is TGTGCCAGCAGTTACTCGGGGGTCGGGGAAAAACTGTTTTTT. This gives the protein CASSYSGVGEKLFF.

The V call is TRBV6-5, the J call TRBJ1-2; TRBD1 matches 7 bases. In germline, CDR1 is MNHEY, CDR2 SVGAGI. The CDR3 spans 12 residues. V lost 10 bases to trimming and J lost 7 bases; unmatched junction nucleotides: 9. The CDR3 is CATLGQESGYTF. CDR3 DNA sequence: TGTGCCACCCTAGGACAGGAGTCTGGCTACACCTTC.